One sample yielded the 23 T cell receptor beta chains listed below, sequenced in a study of chemoradiotherapy in HPV16-positive cancers. The repertoire was sequenced with immunoSEQ multiplex PCR; TCRdb's copy has only in-frame clones and lacks some. The sample comprises approximately 12,000 clones, about three quarters of which are singletons, and nearly 0.95% rests with the top ten. Sampling was performed from a patient who underwent chemoradiotherapy. These TCRs come from a human donor with HPV-associated anogenital cancer.

The chain couples TRBV5-1 to TRBJ2-7, with 10 bases identical to TRBD1. This CDR3 is 15 amino acids long. The junction had 3 bases not matched to a gene; V was cut back by 0 bases and J by 3 bases. Looked up from germline, CDR1 is SGHRS and CDR2 is YFSETQ. The CDR3 coding sequence is TGCGCCAGCAGCTTGGGACAGGGGGCGGGCTACGAGCAGTACTTC. It is translated as CASSLGQGAGYEQYF. The whole variable domain, filled in from reference TRBV5-1 and TRBJ2-7, reads KAGVTQTPRYLIKTRGQQVTLSCSPISGHRSVSWYQQTPGQGLQFLFEYFSETQRNKGNFPGRFSGRQFSNSRSEMNVSTLELGDSALYLCASSLGQGAGYEQYFGPGTRLTVT.

This clone came up once. V gene TRBV7-9 combines with J gene TRBJ1-1; TRBD1 aligns across 7 bases. This CDR3 has 15 amino acids. CDR1 is SEHNR and CDR2 is FQNEAQ in the germline V gene (reference sequence). Trimming cost V 1 base and J 0 bases; bases outside gene matches: 2. CDR3 nucleotide sequence: TGTGCCAGCAGCTTAGTTCAGGGGGTGAACACTGAAGCTTTCTTT. Its translation: CASSLVQGVNTEAFF.

The chain carries TRBV5-1 and TRBJ1-1, with TRBD1 matching 9 bases. Germline V gene data show CDR1 as SGHRS and CDR2 as YFSETQ. The junction had 2 bases not matched to a gene; V was cut back by 2 bases and J by 3 bases. This CDR3 is built from 14 residues. The CDR3 DNA follows: TGCGCCAGCAGCTTTAGACAGGGGGACACTGAAGCTTTCTTT. It is translated as CASSFRQGDTEAFF. The whole variable domain, filled in from reference TRBV5-1 and TRBJ1-1, reads KAGVTQTPRYLIKTRGQQVTLSCSPISGHRSVSWYQQTPGQGLQFLFEYFSETQRNKGNFPGRFSGRQFSNSRSEMNVSTLELGDSALYLCASSFRQGDTEAFFGQGTRLTVV.

V is TRBV25-1 and J is TRBJ1-6; 7 nucleotides match TRBD1. This CDR3 contains 15 residues. V lost 1 base to trimming and J lost 6 bases; unmatched junction nucleotides: 3. Germline assignment: CDR1 MGHDK and CDR2 SYGVNS. CDR3 DNA sequence: TGTGCCAGCAGTGAATTCACAGGGGCTAATTCACCCCTCCACTTT. This encodes CASSEFTGANSPLHF.

This clone was observed a single time. The rearrangement uses TRBV5-5 and TRBJ2-2, with a tentative D call TRBD1 (5 bases). Trimming removed 2 bases from V and 3 bases from J, with 11 bases in between. This CDR3 region has 15 residues. Per germline, CDR1 SGHKS and CDR2 YYEKEE (reference sequence). The CDR3 sequence is CASSFTGLDTGELFF. The CDR3 DNA reads TGTGCCAGCAGCTTTACAGGTCTGGACACCGGGGAGCTGTTTTTT.

The V call is TRBV5-1, the J call TRBJ2-6; TRBD2 agrees at 10 bases. Germline V lookup: CDR1 SGHRS, CDR2 YFSETQ. This CDR3 region has 18 residues. The J segment lost 2 bases and the V segment lost 0 bases, leaving 5 bases of the junction unmatched. The CDR3: CASSLALAGVAGANVLTF. In DNA form, the CDR3 reads TGCGCCAGCAGCTTGGCTCTAGCGGGGGTAGCTGGGGCCAACGTCCTGACTTTC.

The chain has TRBV5-1 and TRBJ1-1; weak D call: TRBD1 (6 bases). CDR3 length: 15 amino acids. Germline V gene sequence: CDR1 SGHRS, CDR2 YFSETQ. V lost 2 bases, J lost 7 bases, and 18 bases lay in between. CDR3 amino acids: CASSFGRTDRFEAFF. For the CDR3, the DNA is TGCGCCAGCAGCTTCGGGAGGACAGATCGTTTTGAAGCTTTCTTT.

The chain employs TRBV5-4 and TRBJ2-1; D is undetermined. CDR1 SGHNT and CDR2 YYREEE come from the germline V gene (reference sequence). V lost 4 bases, J lost 5 bases, and 16 bases lay in between. The CDR3 is 15 residues long. The CDR3: CASSLAPVQDNEQFF. Here the CDR3 DNA reads TGTGCCAGCAGCCTCGCCCCCGTTCAGGACAATGAGCAGTTCTTC.

This clone appeared once. V usage is TRBV5-4 and J usage is TRBJ1-2; no reliable D call. V lost 4 bases and J 0 bases, leaving 13 bases between the germline ends. From germline, CDR1 is SGHNT and CDR2 YYREEE (reference sequence). CDR3 length: 15 residues. CDR3 coding DNA: TGTGCCAGCAGCCAAGAGATGAGGCCTAACTATGGCTACACCTTC. This gives the protein CASSQEMRPNYGYTF.

The gene calls are TRBV9 and TRBJ2-3; unclear D gene. The CDR3 loop spans 13 amino acids. The V and J ends lost 0 bases and 8 bases respectively, with 10 bases between them. Germline V CDR1 and CDR2: SGDLS, YYNGEE. This CDR3 reads CASSVASMGTQYF. The CDR3, as DNA: TGTGCCAGCAGCGTAGCTAGTATGGGTACGCAGTATTTT.

This clone was seen a few times. In nucleotides, the CDR3 is TGCGCCAGCAGCTTGGCCGGTAACGAGCAGTACTTC. Its protein is CASSLAGNEQYF. The chain carries TRBV5-1 and TRBJ2-7; unclear D gene. The CDR3 consists of 12 residues. V was clipped by 0 bases and J by 5 bases, with 6 bases between them. Germline CDR1 SGHRS, CDR2 YFSETQ.

This clone was seen a handful of times. This chain joins TRBV13 and TRBJ2-3, with D unresolved. This CDR3 is built from 13 residues. Trimming took off 5 bases at V and 8 bases at J, with 14 bases between the two ends. Germline values: CDR1 PRHDT, CDR2 FYEKMQ (reference sequence). CDR3 DNA: TGTGCCAGCAGCCACCTGAGAGACCCTACGCAGTATTTT. Its translation is CASSHLRDPTQYF.

The chain combines TRBV18 with TRBJ1-1, with D possibly TRBD1 on 6 matching bases. The CDR3 has 14 residues. Germline V gene sequence: CDR1 KGHSH, CDR2 LQKENI. The V end was cut by 3 bases, the J end by 4 bases, with 12 bases between. CDR3 nucleotide sequence: TGTGCCAGCTCACCCCTAGGGGGAGGCACTGAAGCTTTCTTT. Its protein is CASSPLGGGTEAFF. Full variable domain (rest looked up from reference TRBV18 and TRBJ1-1): NAGVMQNPRHLVRRRGQEARLRCSPMKGHSHVYWYRQLPEEGLKFMVYLQKENIIDESGMPKERFSAEFPKEGPSILRIQQVVRGDSAAYFCASSPLGGGTEAFFGQGTRLTVV.

V is TRBV18 and J is TRBJ2-3; TRBD1 agrees at 11 bases. CDR3 length equals 14 residues. CDR1 and CDR2 from the germline V gene are KGHSH and LQKENI. J was trimmed by 6 bases and V by 2 bases; bases with no gene match: 1. The CDR3, as DNA: TGTGCCAGCTCACCAAGGGACAGGGGGGATACGCAGTATTTT. It is translated as CASSPRDRGDTQYF.

The genes are TRBV6-5 and TRBJ2-1; TRBD1 matches at 8 bases. V shed 6 bases, J shed 5 bases, and the junction held 9 bases outside the gene matches. Germline V lookup: CDR1 MNHEY, CDR2 SVGAGI. The CDR3 contains 15 residues. The DNA for the CDR3 is TGTGCCAGCAGGCCCAGCAGGGGGCGAAACAATGAGCAGTTCTTC. It translates to CASRPSRGRNNEQFF.

The V call is TRBV4-1, the J call TRBJ2-6; D call uncertain. The germline gives CDR1 MGHRA, CDR2 YSYEKL. With 5 bases removed from V and 0 bases from J, the gap between germline ends came to 8 bases. The CDR3 has 15 residues. For the CDR3, the DNA is TGCGCCAGCAGCGAAATTAGCTCTGGGGCCAACGTCCTGACTTTC. Its translation is CASSEISSGANVLTF.

This chain joins TRBV7-6 and TRBJ2-3; D is unclear. This CDR3 has 13 amino acids. From germline, CDR1 is SGHVS and CDR2 FNYEAQ. The V end was cut by 1 base, the J end by 5 bases, with 7 bases between. The CDR3 is CASSLGGRDTQYF. In DNA, the CDR3 is TGTGCCAGCAGCTTAGGGGGAAGAGATACGCAGTATTTT.

This sequence joins TRBV29-1 and TRBJ2-3; D is perhaps TRBD2 (5 bases). CDR3 length equals 12 residues. The ends were cut back, 5 bases at V and 4 bases at J, with 10 bases in the middle. Germline CDR1 is SQVTM and CDR2 is ANQGSEA. The CDR3 is CSVSEGPDTQYF. CDR3 coding DNA: TGCAGCGTTAGTGAGGGCCCAGATACGCAGTATTTT.

The chain carries TRBV9 and TRBJ2-1; tentatively, D is TRBD2 (5 bases). Deletions cut 2 bases from V and 5 bases from J, with 11 bases between. The CDR3 length is 14 residues. Germline loops: CDR1 SGDLS, CDR2 YYNGEE. The CDR3, as DNA: TGTGCCAGCAGCGTGTCTAGCTCAAACAATGAGCAGTTCTTC. Translated: CASSVSSSNNEQFF.

This clone has more than one count but fewer than ten. The rearrangement joins TRBV7-2 to TRBJ2-1, with D uncertain. The germline V gene has CDR1 SGHTA and CDR2 FQGNSA. CDR3 length: 15 amino acids. Trimming left V 0 bases short and J 5 bases short, with 11 bases between. Here the CDR3 DNA reads TGTGCCAGCAGCTTAGCAGGCCCTGGGCACAATGAGCAGTTCTTC. As protein: CASSLAGPGHNEQFF.

V and J are TRBV5-4 and TRBJ1-5, with D possibly TRBD1 on 6 matching bases. This CDR3 region has 14 residues. The germline CDR1 and CDR2 sequences are SGHNT and YYREEE (reference sequence). V lost 2 bases and J 7 bases, leaving 13 bases between the germline ends. The CDR3 DNA reads TGTGCCAGCAGCTTTTGGGGGCATGGACAGCCCCAGCATTTT. This translates into CASSFWGHGQPQHF.

V is TRBV21-1 and J is TRBJ2-5; no check of the table's D call, TRBD2, against the DNA was made. TRBV21-1 has pseudogene status. This CDR3 comprises 16 residues. CDR3 loop: CASTSLGPSVGETQYF. In nucleotides, the CDR3 is TGTGCCAGCACCTCTCTAGGCCCTAGCGTCGGAGAGACCCAGTACTTC.

J is TRBJ1-4 and V is TRBV20-1; the D gene is possibly TRBD1 (5 bases). The V end was cut by 0 bases, the J end by 14 bases, with 10 bases between. The CDR3 extends over 11 amino acids. The germline gives CDR1 DFQATT, CDR2 SNEGSKA (reference sequence). The CDR3 DNA reads as TGCAGTGCTAGAGACCGCGGGGGGCTGTTTTTT. Translation: CSARDRGGLFF.